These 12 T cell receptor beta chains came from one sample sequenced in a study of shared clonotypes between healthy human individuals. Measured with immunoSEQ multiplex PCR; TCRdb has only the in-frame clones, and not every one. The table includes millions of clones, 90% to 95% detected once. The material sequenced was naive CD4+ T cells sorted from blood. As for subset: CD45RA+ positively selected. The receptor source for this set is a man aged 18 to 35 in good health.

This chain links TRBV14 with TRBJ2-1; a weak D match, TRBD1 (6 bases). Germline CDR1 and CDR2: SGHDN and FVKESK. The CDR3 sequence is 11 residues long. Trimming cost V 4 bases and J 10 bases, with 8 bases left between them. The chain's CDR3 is CASSPGAEQFF. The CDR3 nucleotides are TGTGCCAGCAGCCCAGGGGCCGAGCAGTTCTTC.

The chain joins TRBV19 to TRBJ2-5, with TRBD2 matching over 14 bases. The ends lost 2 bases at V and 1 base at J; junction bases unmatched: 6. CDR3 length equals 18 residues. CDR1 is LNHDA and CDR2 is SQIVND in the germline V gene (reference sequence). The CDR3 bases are TGTGCCAGTAGTATATACCCTGGGACTAGCGGGGGCCAAGAGACCCAGTACTTC. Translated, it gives CASSIYPGTSGGQETQYF.

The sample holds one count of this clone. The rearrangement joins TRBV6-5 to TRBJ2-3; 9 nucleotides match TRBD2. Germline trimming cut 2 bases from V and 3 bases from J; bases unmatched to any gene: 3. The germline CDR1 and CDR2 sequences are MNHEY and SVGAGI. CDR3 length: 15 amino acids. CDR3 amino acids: CASSYGTSFTDTQYF. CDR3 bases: TGTGCCAGCAGTTACGGGACTAGCTTTACAGATACGCAGTATTTT.

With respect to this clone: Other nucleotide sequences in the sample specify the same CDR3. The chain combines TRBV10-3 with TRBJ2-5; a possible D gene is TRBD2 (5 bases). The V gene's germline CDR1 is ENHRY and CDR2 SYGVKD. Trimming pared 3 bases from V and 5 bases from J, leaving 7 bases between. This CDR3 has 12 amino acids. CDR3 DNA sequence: TGTGCCATCAGTGACGGGGTCGAGACCCAGTACTTC. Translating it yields CAISDGVETQYF.

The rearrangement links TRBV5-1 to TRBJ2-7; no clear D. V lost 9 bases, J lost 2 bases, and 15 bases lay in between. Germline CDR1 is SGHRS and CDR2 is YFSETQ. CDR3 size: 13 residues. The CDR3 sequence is CATSRAPAYEQYF. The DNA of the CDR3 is TGCGCCACCTCCCGGGCCCCCGCCTACGAGCAGTACTTC. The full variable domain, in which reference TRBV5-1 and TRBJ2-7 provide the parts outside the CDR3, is KAGVTQTPRYLIKTRGQQVTLSCSPISGHRSVSWYQQTPGQGLQFLFEYFSETQRNKGNFPGRFSGRQFSNSRSEMNVSTLELGDSALYLCATSRAPAYEQYFGPGTRLTVT.

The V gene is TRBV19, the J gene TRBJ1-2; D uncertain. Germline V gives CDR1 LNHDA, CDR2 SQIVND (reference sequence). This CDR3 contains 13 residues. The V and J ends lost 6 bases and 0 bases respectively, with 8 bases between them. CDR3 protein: CASRSTSNYGYTF. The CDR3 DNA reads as TGTGCCAGTAGATCTACTTCTAACTATGGCTACACCTTC.

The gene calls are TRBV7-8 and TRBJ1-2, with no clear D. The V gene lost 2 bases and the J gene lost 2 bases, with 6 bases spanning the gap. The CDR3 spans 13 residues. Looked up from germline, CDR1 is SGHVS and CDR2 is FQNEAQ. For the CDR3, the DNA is TGTGCCAGCAGCTTAAAAGAGAACTATGGCTACACCTTC. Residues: CASSLKENYGYTF.

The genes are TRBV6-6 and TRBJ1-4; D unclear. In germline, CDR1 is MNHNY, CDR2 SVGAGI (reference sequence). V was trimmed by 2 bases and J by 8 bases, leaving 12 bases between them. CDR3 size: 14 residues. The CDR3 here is CASSYPGDGEKLFF. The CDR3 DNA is TGTGCCAGCAGTTACCCCGGCGACGGGGAAAAACTGTTTTTT.

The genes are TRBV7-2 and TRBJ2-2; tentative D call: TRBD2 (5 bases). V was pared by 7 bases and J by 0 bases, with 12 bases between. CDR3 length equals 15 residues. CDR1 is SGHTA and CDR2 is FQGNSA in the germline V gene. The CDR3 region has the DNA TGTGCCAGCAACAAGAGAGGGCCGAACACCGGGGAGCTGTTTTTT. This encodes CASNKRGPNTGELFF.

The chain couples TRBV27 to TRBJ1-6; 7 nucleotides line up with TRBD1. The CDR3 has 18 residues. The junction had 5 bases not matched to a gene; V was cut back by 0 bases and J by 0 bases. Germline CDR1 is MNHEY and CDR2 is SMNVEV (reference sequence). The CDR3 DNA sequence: TGTGCCAGCAGTTTATCAGGGGGCCCGAGCTCCTATAATTCACCCCTCCACTTT. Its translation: CASSLSGGPSSYNSPLHF.

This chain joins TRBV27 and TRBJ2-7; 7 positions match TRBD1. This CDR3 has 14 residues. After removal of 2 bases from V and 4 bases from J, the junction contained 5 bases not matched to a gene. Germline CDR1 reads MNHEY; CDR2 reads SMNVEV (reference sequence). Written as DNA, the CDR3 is TGTGCCAGCAGTTTAGAAGGGGGCAGGTACGAGCAGTACTTC. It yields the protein CASSLEGGRYEQYF.

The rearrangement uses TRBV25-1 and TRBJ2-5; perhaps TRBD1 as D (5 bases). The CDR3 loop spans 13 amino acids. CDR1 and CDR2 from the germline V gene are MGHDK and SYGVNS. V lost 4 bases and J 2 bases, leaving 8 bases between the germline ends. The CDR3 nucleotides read TGTGCCAGCAGTGCAGGGTCGCAAGAGACCCAGTACTTC. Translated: CASSAGSQETQYF.